This T cell receptor (beta chain) was documented in a study of blood T cell repertoires in COVID-19 (dated by TCRdb to about 2020). With regard to the full study: Collaborator samples came from the United States, Italy and Spain and covered acute and convalescent phases of COVID-19. The repertoires were released in a freely available public database meant as a resource for research on the immune response to SARS-CoV-2. The material from the prospective study consisted of cDNA or gDNA derived from T cells, B-cell-depleted T cells, or PBMCs. Subjects who had been exposed to COVID-19, were actively infected with it, or had recovered from it provided the deeply sampled blood TCRbeta repertoires that made up the dataset. Sample metadata almost always included a de-identified subject ID, COVID-19 status, age in years and sex. Samples were obtained from the ongoing ImmuneRACE study (first 160 participants) and from 1,000 to 1,500 subjects provided by 6 global collaborators. Where available, HLA class I and class II types were obtained from metadata supplied by the sample provider rather than from assay-based typing. The investigation overall reported the following: The quantity of clinical and demographic metadata differed by source and by participant and was supplied without curation.

From the germline V gene (reference sequence), CDR1 is LNHDA and CDR2 is SQIVND. At the junction V is shortened by 7 bases and J by 0 bases; bases outside the gene matches: 15. The CDR3 measures 17 amino acids from cysteine to phenylalanine. The retained sequence is limited to the CDR3, 51 bases, with the frame set at the first base. Turning to this clone: Its antigen remains undetermined. No clone much larger than this one lies a single base away; base qualities are absent.

Collaborating institutions collected whole blood in K2EDTA tubes following their own protocols. Collaborator samples were shipped for TCRbeta analysis as frozen whole blood, isolated PBMCs, or DNA extracted from either sample type. TCRbeta CDR3 regions were amplified from genomic DNA using the immunoSEQ Assay, a bias-controlled multiplex PCR. For the original study's pipeline: Within the assay, amplification of reference gene primers was used to estimate how many nucleated cells each sample contained. Sequence reads were collapsed and filtered to measure the absolute abundance of every unique TCRbeta CDR3 rearrangement. For each sample, productive Simpson clonality was calculated as the square root of Simpson's diversity index over productive rearrangements. This immuneACCESS table, as held by TCRdb, lists in-frame sequences with V and J called but not all clones. Of the missing ones, under half trace to an unresolved V gene in checked studies; the others have no known cause. The D gene and trimming were derived from the DNA, and the V and J assignments and clone size from that table. The table for this sample lists about 280,000 clones; 65% to 90% of them were counted only once. The top ten clones comprise around 5.5% of the sample.

The receptor comes from a man in his forties or fifties with active or convalescent COVID-19. The source material was peripheral blood. Recombination joined TRBV19 with TRBJ2-7; 7 central bases correspond to TRBD1. In nucleotides, the sequence is TGTGCCAGTACTAAGGGGGCAGGCCGAGACGGCTCCTACGAGCAGTACTTC. It encodes CASTKGAGRDGSYEQYF.